The present TCR beta chain was sequenced within a study of blood T cell repertoires in COVID-19. Study at large: COVID-19 samples, acute and convalescent, were from the United States, Italy and Spain. T cells, B-cell-depleted T cells, or PBMCs supplied cDNA or gDNA.

Original analysis: Amplification with reference gene primers provided the estimates of nucleated cell counts. Using immunoSEQ multiplex PCR, the repertoire was profiled, and TCRdb retains in-frame clones only, with some absent. V and J calls and clone size are given by that table; D and trimming were obtained from the DNA. The sample includes more than 150,000 clones, around 87% of them seen just once. Germline CDR1 reads MRHNA; CDR2 reads SNTAGT. The CDR3 has 13 amino acids. Trimming left V 6 bases short and J 0 bases short, with 8 bases between. This clone was recorded a few times. V and J are TRBV6-4 and TRBJ1-1, with a weak D call TRBD1 (5 bases). The sequence was obtained from a man aged 60-69 years with COVID-19, enrolled during active disease. Sequencing was performed on peripheral blood. The CDR3 loop reads CASRDNMNTEAFF. CDR3 nucleotide sequence: TGTGCCAGCAGGGACAACATGAACACTGAAGCTTTCTTT.